The entry below gives a single T cell receptor (beta chain) sequence along with its context. Its antigen is undetermined. This specimen comes from a study of radiotherapy plus CTLA-4 blockade in lung cancer. Study findings and constraints: Radiotherapy with ipilimumab was followed by blood expansion of tumor-derived clones. In blood, early T cell clone dynamics reportedly predicted response best, together with interferon-beta.

Trimming cost V 6 bases and J 9 bases, with 18 bases left between them. The CDR3 sequence is 14 residues long. CDR1 is LNHDA and CDR2 is SQIVND in the germline V gene (reference sequence). Produced via immunoSEQ multiplex PCR; TCRdb's table is partial and in-frame only. The table includes around 99,000 clones, about 90% detected once. The sequencing here drew on peripheral blood, taken from a patient treated with radiotherapy plus ipilimumab. The sequence was collected from a human donor with non-small cell lung cancer that progressed on radiotherapy plus ipilimumab. The J gene is TRBJ2-1, the V gene TRBV19; tentative D call: TRBD1 (6 bases). This CDR3 reads CASRRTEPYPEQFF. CDR3 in DNA: TGTGCCAGTAGGCGGACAGAGCCGTATCCTGAGCAGTTCTTC.